Presented here are 14 T cell receptor beta chains from one specimen sequenced in a study of blood T cell repertoires in COVID-19. Measured with immunoSEQ multiplex PCR; TCRdb has only the in-frame clones, and not every one. Among about 270,000 clones listed, about nine tenths were seen once. The sequenced material came from peripheral blood. These receptors originate from a woman in her 30s with COVID-19, enrolled during active disease.

V is TRBV4-1 and J is TRBJ2-2; tentative D call: TRBD1 (5 bases). Germline CDR1 and CDR2: MGHRA and YSYEKL. V dropped 5 bases and J dropped 6 bases, with 7 bases sitting between them. This CDR3 region has 12 residues. The CDR3, as DNA: TGCGCCAGCAGCGGGGCCCCCGGGGAGCTGTTTTTT. Amino acids: CASSGAPGELFF.

This chain links TRBV28 with TRBJ2-5; no definite D call. Per the germline V gene, CDR1 is MDHEN and CDR2 is SYDVKM. Trimming stripped 6 bases from V and 1 base from J, with 3 bases between. The CDR3 is 11 residues long. Written as DNA, the CDR3 is TGTGCCAGCAGCTTCCAAGAGACCCAGTACTTC. It is translated as CASSFQETQYF. Filled out from reference TRBV28 and TRBJ2-5, the complete variable domain reads DVKVTQSSRYLVKRTGEKVFLECVQDMDHENMFWYRQDPGLGLRLIYFSYDVKMKEKGDIPEGYSVSREKKERFSLILESASTNQTSMYLCASSFQETQYFGPGTRLLVL.

This chain connects TRBV19 to TRBJ1-5; 10 nucleotides align to TRBD1. The CDR3 covers 14 residues. V was clipped by 10 bases and J by 6 bases; unmatched bases: 9. The germline CDR1 and CDR2 sequences are LNHDA and SQIVND (reference sequence). CDR3 DNA: TGTGCCACTAAAATCCGGGACAGGGGTCAGCCCCAGCATTTT. Translation gives CATKIRDRGQPQHF.

The chain has TRBV6-1 and TRBJ2-5; no firm D call. The CDR3 spans 12 residues. With 2 bases removed from V and 4 bases from J, the gap between germline ends came to 5 bases. Per the germline V gene, CDR1 is MNHNS and CDR2 is SASEGT. The CDR3 region has the DNA TGTGCCAGCAGTGAATTCAGAGAGACCCAGTACTTC. Protein: CASSEFRETQYF.

The chain couples TRBV29-1 to TRBJ1-1; D perhaps matches TRBD1 (5 bases). This CDR3 has 15 residues. Per germline, CDR1 SQVTM and CDR2 ANQGSEA. V gave up 4 bases and J gave up 3 bases, with 18 bases separating them. CDR3 in amino acids: CSVAGGAGMDTEAFF. DNA of the CDR3: TGCAGCGTTGCCGGAGGGGCAGGGATGGACACTGAAGCTTTCTTT.

This chain's CDR3 is CASSSLPRTGGTEAFF. In DNA form, the CDR3 reads TGTGCCAGCTCATCTCTTCCACGGACAGGCGGCACTGAAGCTTTCTTT. This chain uses TRBV18 with TRBJ1-1; 7 nucleotides agree with TRBD1. The V and J ends lost 5 bases and 4 bases, in that order; junction bases with no gene match: 13. Looked up from germline, CDR1 is KGHSH and CDR2 is LQKENI. The CDR3 totals 16 residues.

The chain employs TRBV20-1 and TRBJ2-1; 8 nucleotides align to TRBD2. Germline V CDR1 and CDR2: DFQATT, SNEGSKA (reference sequence). Trimming at V came to 3 bases and at J to 1 base, leaving 5 bases not matched to a gene. CDR3 length: 15 residues. The CDR3, as DNA: TGCAGTGCTAGTAGCGGGGTTGTGTCCTACAATGAGCAGTTCTTC. Translated, it gives CSASSGVVSYNEQFF.

The chain recombines TRBV19 with TRBJ2-3; 10 bases fit TRBD2. CDR1 and CDR2 from the germline V gene are LNHDA and SQIVND (reference sequence). The CDR3 is 15 amino acids. After removal of 9 bases from V and 3 bases from J, the junction contained 9 bases not matched to a gene. The CDR3 DNA follows: TGTGCCAGCGAAGACAGCGGGGGGGCGACAGATACGCAGTATTTT. Amino acids: CASEDSGGATDTQYF.

This chain uses TRBV6-5 with TRBJ2-7; D unresolved. The germline CDR1 and CDR2 sequences are MNHEY and SVGAGI. The CDR3 is 15 amino acids. Trimming shortened V by 0 bases and J by 3 bases, and 12 bases separated the two germline ends. CDR3 loop: CASSYSASINYEQYF. The CDR3 nucleotides are TGTGCCAGCAGTTACTCGGCTAGTATCAACTACGAGCAGTACTTC.

This chain uses TRBV6-2 or TRBV6-3 with TRBJ1-6; D perhaps matches TRBD1 (5 bases). The germline V and J ends were trimmed by 2 bases and 10 bases, with 30 bases remaining between them. CDR1 MNHEY and CDR2 SVGEGT come from the germline V gene. The CDR3 runs to 20 residues. The chain's CDR3 is CASSYPHLGRPPVGGSPLHF. CDR3 DNA: TGTGCCAGCAGTTACCCCCATCTGGGACGTCCGCCCGTTGGGGGGTCACCCCTCCACTTT.

The chain carries TRBV5-1 and TRBJ1-5, with no clear D. CDR1 SGHRS and CDR2 YFSETQ come from the germline V gene. Trimming shortened V by 4 bases and J by 4 bases, and 12 bases separated the two germline ends. This CDR3 is built from 14 residues. CDR3: CASSLRGGNQPQHF. The CDR3, as DNA: TGCGCCAGCAGCCTGCGGGGAGGGAATCAGCCCCAGCATTTT. Together with reference TRBV5-1 and TRBJ1-5, the CDR3 gives the full variable domain: KAGVTQTPRYLIKTRGQQVTLSCSPISGHRSVSWYQQTPGQGLQFLFEYFSETQRNKGNFPGRFSGRQFSNSRSEMNVSTLELGDSALYLCASSLRGGNQPQHFGDGTRLSIL.

The chain recombines TRBV27 with TRBJ2-3; 8 nucleotides agree with TRBD2. Trimming removed 6 bases from V and 0 bases from J; junction bases left unmatched: 5. The CDR3 length is 15 residues. Germline V lookup: CDR1 MNHEY, CDR2 SMNVEV (reference sequence). The CDR3 nucleotides read TGTGCCAGCAGACGTTGGACTAGCAGCACAGATACGCAGTATTTT. This sequence encodes CASRRWTSSTDTQYF.

The chain links TRBV4-1 to TRBJ2-1, with D tentatively TRBD1 (6 bases). Germline CDR1 MGHRA, CDR2 YSYEKL. This CDR3 has 15 amino acids. V dropped 0 bases and J dropped 2 bases, with 8 bases sitting between them. The CDR3 region has the DNA TGCGCCAGCAGCCAAGAGGGGGCAGCCTACAATGAGCAGTTCTTC. The encoded protein is CASSQEGAAYNEQFF.

This chain joins TRBV6-5 and TRBJ2-7, with D possibly being TRBD2 (6 bases). Germline CDR1 MNHEY, CDR2 SVGAGI. The V end was cut by 9 bases, the J end by 2 bases, with 14 bases between. This CDR3 is 13 amino acids long. The CDR3, as DNA: TGTGCCAGTAACCGGGACTTTACCTACGAGCAGTACTTC. Residues: CASNRDFTYEQYF.